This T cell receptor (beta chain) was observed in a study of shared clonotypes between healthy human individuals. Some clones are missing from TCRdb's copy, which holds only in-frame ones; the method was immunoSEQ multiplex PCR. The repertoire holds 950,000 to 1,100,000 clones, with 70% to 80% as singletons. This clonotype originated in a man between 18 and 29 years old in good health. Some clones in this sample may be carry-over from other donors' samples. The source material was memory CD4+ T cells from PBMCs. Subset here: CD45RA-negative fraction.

The CDR3 DNA reads TGTGCCAGCAGCTTACCTACTAGCGGCACAGATACGCAGTATTTT. Protein product: CASSLPTSGTDTQYF. The chain is built from TRBV7-3 and TRBJ2-3, with 7 nucleotides matching TRBD2. The CDR3 totals 15 residues. Germline V lookup: CDR1 SGHTA, CDR2 FQGTGA. J gave up 1 base and V 2 bases, and 3 bases lay outside the gene matches.